The rows below give T cell receptor beta chains drawn from one sample of a study of T cell changes during pregnancy in multiple sclerosis. The assay was immunoSEQ multiplex PCR, and TCRdb's table has in-frame clones only and misses some. In the table there are 25,000 to 35,000 clones, approximately 87% of which are singletons. This material consisted of CD8+ T cells from peripheral blood mononuclear cells, taken after pregnancy. These receptors all stem from a female donor with multiple sclerosis, enrolled in a pregnancy study. Both conserved end residues are part of each CDR3. A D gene is named only where the DNA matches it firmly.

d_call j_call v_call cdr3_nt cdr3_aa
TRBD1 TRBJ1-3 TRBV6-5 TGTGCCAGCAGCCTCACAGGGGATCATGGAAACACCATATATTTT CASSLTGDHGNTIYF
NA TRBJ1-1 TRBV5-6 TGTGCCAGCAGCGAGCTCATGAACACTGAAGCTTTCTTT CASSELMNTEAFF
NA TRBJ2-7 TRBV4-3 TGCGCCAGCAGCCAAAGGGGGGGGGACGCTCCCTACGAGCAGTACTTC CASSQRGGDAPYEQYF